These T cell receptor beta chains were read from a single sample in a study of T cells in tuberculosis. Assay used: immunoSEQ multiplex PCR; TCRdb lists only in-frame clones, some missing. The sample holds some 25,000 clones; around 95% are singletons and the top ten take roughly 9.1%. The sequencing sample was made of PBMCs. The source is a donor between 10 and 35 years old with latent tuberculosis or without tuberculosis infection. Each CDR3 is given with its conserved first and last residue. A D gene is named only where the DNA matches it firmly. Size values are once, few and many counts, or a class for expanded clones, and some rows have none.

d_call | j_call | v_call | clone_size | cdr3_aa | cdr3_nt
TRBD1 | TRBJ2-5 | TRBV9 | - | CASSVERDSQETQYF | TGTGCCAGCAGCGTGGAACGGGACAGCCAAGAGACCCAGTACTTC
- | TRBJ2-3 | TRBV1 | - | CTSSQGDPRAGGESTDTQYF | TGCACCAGCAGCCAAGGGGACCCACGAGCCGGCGGGGAGAGCACAGATACGCAGTATTTT
- | TRBJ2-5 | TRBV28 | - | CASRRGPKTQYF | TGTGCCAGCAGGCGGGGCCCGAAGACCCAGTACTTC
- | TRBJ2-7 | TRBV6-6 | - | CASSYGFGVGSYEQYF | TGTGCCAGCAGTTACGGGTTCGGGGTTGGTTCCTACGAGCAGTACTTC
TRBD1 | TRBJ1-1 | TRBV30 | - | CAWSPRQGGTEAFF | TGTGCCTGGAGTCCTCGACAGGGCGGGACTGAAGCTTTCTTT
- | TRBJ2-7 | TRBV19 | - | CASRPTGLDYEQYF | TGTGCCAGTAGGCCGACAGGTTTGGACTACGAGCAGTACTTC
- | TRBJ1-2 | TRBV2 | - | CASSPDSGYGYTF | TGTGCCAGCAGTCCGGACAGTGGGTATGGCTACACCTTC
- | TRBJ2-1 | TRBV11-3 | - | CASSLGGVGTEQFF | TGTGCCAGCAGCTTGGGCGGGGTCGGCACGGAGCAGTTCTTC
- | TRBJ2-4 | TRBV19 | - | CASSSSPPQGKLAKNIQYF | TGTGCCAGTAGTTCAAGCCCCCCGCAGGGGAAACTAGCCAAAAACATTCAGTACTTC
- | TRBJ1-4 | TRBV4-1 | once | CASRDLGGANEKLFF | TGCGCCAGCAGGGATTTAGGAGGGGCGAATGAAAAACTGTTTTTT
- | TRBJ2-6 | TRBV28 | once | CASSRRQGPGANVLTF | TGTGCCAGCTCCCGGCGGCAGGGCCCTGGGGCCAACGTCCTGACTTTC